Listed below are T cell receptor beta chains from one sample, sequenced in a study of low-dose radiotherapy and immunotherapy resistance in tumors. In TCRdb, the reads were re-called with MiXCR into one record per CDR3 protein. The sample holds some 45,000 distinct CDR3 sequences, around 11% seen once. Source: PBMCs, taken before treatment. The receptors shown here come from a female donor with ovarian cancer. Each CDR3 is given with its conserved first and last residue. The order of the fields is V gene, clone size, D gene, J gene, CDR3 DNA, CDR3 protein. A D gene is named only where the DNA matches it firmly. Rows give clone size only sometimes, using once, few, many, or a class for an expanded clone.

TRBV2,many,TRBD1,TRBJ2-7,TGTGCCAGCAGGGATACCGGGACAGTTGGCGAGCAGTACTTC,CASRDTGTVGEQYF
TRBV10-3,many,-,TRBJ1-6,TGTGCCATCAGCCCCGGGCCCAATTCACCCCTCCACTTT,CAISPGPNSPLHF
TRBV30,many,TRBD1,TRBJ1-4,TGTGCCTGGAAAAGATCGACAGGGCGGACTAATGAAAAACTGTTTTTT,CAWKRSTGRTNEKLFF
TRBV11-2,many,-,TRBJ2-5,TGTGCCAGCAGCTTGGGACCCCCGGGGGCCGTGGGGGAGACCCAGTACTTC,CASSLGPPGAVGETQYF
TRBV25-1,many,-,TRBJ2-1,TGTGCCAGCAGTGCTCGCCGGGACCCCAACAATGAGCAGTTCTTC,CASSARRDPNNEQFF
TRBV18,many,-,TRBJ2-5,TGTGCCAGCTCACCGGATCGGAGGACCCAGTACTTC,CASSPDRRTQYF
TRBV19,many,TRBD2,TRBJ2-3,TGTGCCAGTAGTCCCAATCTAGCGGGAGCCGGGGATACGCAGTATTTT,CASSPNLAGAGDTQYF
TRBV20-1,few,TRBD1,TRBJ1-1,TGCAGTGCCAGACAGGGCTACGCCACTGAAGCTTTCTTT,CSARQGYATEAFF
TRBV10-3,many,TRBD1,TRBJ1-2,TGTGCCATCAGTGAGTCGGGCGGACAGGGGCCAAACTATGGCTACACCTTC,CAISESGGQGPNYGYTF
TRBV10-3,-,TRBD1,TRBJ1-1,TGTGCCATCAGTGACCTGGGACAGGGTGGTACTGAAGCTTTCTTT,CAISDLGQGGTEAFF
TRBV28,many,TRBD1,TRBJ1-5,TGTGCCAGCAGGGACTGGGACAGGTCGGATCAGCCCCAGCATTTT,CASRDWDRSDQPQHF
TRBV7-9,-,-,TRBJ2-1,TGTGCCAGCACCCGAGGGGAGGCCAATGAGCAGTTCTTC,CASTRGEANEQFF
TRBV19,many,TRBD1,TRBJ1-5,TGTGCCAGACAGGGGGCGGCTCAGCCCCAGCATTTT,CARQGAAQPQHF
TRBV29-1,many,TRBD2,TRBJ2-5,TGCAGCGTTGAAGTGGCACGGGGGGGGCCGGAGACCCAGTACTTC,CSVEVARGGPETQYF
TRBV9,-,-,TRBJ1-1,TGTGCCAGCAGCGTTAGGGGTGAGGGAATCGCTGAAGCTTTCTTT,CASSVRGEGIAEAFF
TRBV19,many,TRBD1,TRBJ2-7,TGTGCCAGTAAGGACAGGGGTGAGCAGTACTTC,CASKDRGEQYF
TRBV5-4,few,-,TRBJ1-6,TGTGCCAGCAGCTTGGGTACGGGCGCCGGGTCACCCCTCCACTTT,CASSLGTGAGSPLHF
TRBV6-2/TRBV6-3,many,-,TRBJ1-1,TGTGCCAGCAAGTCCCCCGGGGAGTTATTGGCTTTCTTT,CASKSPGELLAFF
TRBV21-1,many,-,TRBJ2-1,TGTGCCAGCACCAGGGGGACTAGTGTCTACAATGAGCAGTTCTTC,CASTRGTSVYNEQFF
TRBV6-4,many,TRBD2,TRBJ2-3,TGTGCCAGCAGTGAATCAGCGGGGGGCACAGATACGCAGTATTTT,CASSESAGGTDTQYF